This record covers a single T cell receptor beta chain. Its antigen is currently unknown. The data stem from a study of shared clonotypes between healthy human individuals. Germline-derived CDR1 and CDR2 are MNHEY and SMNVEV (reference sequence). V shed 6 bases, J shed 5 bases, and the junction held 3 bases outside the gene matches. CDR3 length: 13 residues. General study findings and limits: Generally, naive subsets came out with larger estimated richness than memory subsets.

Data came from immunoSEQ multiplex PCR; TCRdb stores just in-frame clones and leaves some out. The data hold under 600,000 clones, with about 96% observed a single time. The origin of this receptor is a woman aged 30 to 39 in good health. The chain links TRBV27 to TRBJ2-3, with 9 bases identical to TRBD1. The source material was naive CD4+ T cells sorted from blood. Subset meaning: CD45RA+ positively selected. As DNA, the CDR3 is TGTGCCAGCAGGGGACAGGGTGGAGATACGCAGTATTTT. Its translation: CASRGQGGDTQYF.